A single sample gave rise to the 3 T cell receptor beta chains below, sequenced in a study of OX40 agonist ivuxolimab in advanced cancers. Clones were read by immunoSEQ multiplex PCR, and TCRdb kept only the in-frame ones, dropping some. The data show roughly 60,000 clones, under 90% seen once. Sample: CD4+ or CD8+ T cells sorted from blood, taken in a trial of the OX40 agonist ivuxolimab. Source of these receptors: an adult with an advanced solid tumor such as melanoma, head and neck, liver or kidney cancer.

The chain couples TRBV11-3 to TRBJ2-2; D ambiguous. This CDR3 comprises 12 residues. The V end lost 3 bases, the J end lost 3 bases, and 2 bases lay between the germline ends. The V gene's germline CDR1 is SGHNT and CDR2 YENEEA. The CDR3 loop is CASSLDTGELFF. Written as DNA, the CDR3 is TGTGCCAGCAGCTTGGACACCGGGGAGCTGTTTTTT.

J is TRBJ2-1 and V is TRBV28; D is ambiguous. The germline V gene encodes CDR1 MDHEN and CDR2 SYDVKM. The CDR3 consists of 11 residues. V gave up 7 bases and J gave up 6 bases, with 7 bases separating them. The CDR3 loop is CASTLFNEQFF. CDR3 sequence (DNA): TGTGCCAGCACCCTTTTCAATGAGCAGTTCTTC.

This clone turned up a few times. This chain joins TRBV28 and TRBJ1-5, with unresolved D. V lost 4 bases, J lost 10 bases, and 11 bases lay in between. Germline CDR1 reads MDHEN; CDR2 reads SYDVKM. The CDR3 is made up of 12 amino acids. CDR3 in DNA: TGTGCCAGCAGTTCGCCAGTGCGCCCCCAGCATTTT. This encodes CASSSPVRPQHF.